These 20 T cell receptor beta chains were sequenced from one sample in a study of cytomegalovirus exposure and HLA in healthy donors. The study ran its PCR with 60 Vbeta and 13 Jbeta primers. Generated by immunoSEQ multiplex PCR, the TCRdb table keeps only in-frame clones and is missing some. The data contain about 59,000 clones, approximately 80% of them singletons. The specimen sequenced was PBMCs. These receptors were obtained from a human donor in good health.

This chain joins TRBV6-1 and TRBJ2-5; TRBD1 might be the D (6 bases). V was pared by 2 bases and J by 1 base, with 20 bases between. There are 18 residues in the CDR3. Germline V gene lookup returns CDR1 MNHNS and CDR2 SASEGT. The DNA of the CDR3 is TGTGCCAGCAGTGAAAAAGTACCGACAGGAGATCCCCAAGAGACCCAGTACTTC. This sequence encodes CASSEKVPTGDPQETQYF.

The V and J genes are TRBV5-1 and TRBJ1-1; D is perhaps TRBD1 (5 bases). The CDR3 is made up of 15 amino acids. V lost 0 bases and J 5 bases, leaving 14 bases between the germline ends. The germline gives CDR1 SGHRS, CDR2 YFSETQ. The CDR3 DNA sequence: TGCGCCAGCAGCTTGGGTTGGGGGGGGGTTACTGAAGCTTTCTTT. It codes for CASSLGWGGVTEAFF.

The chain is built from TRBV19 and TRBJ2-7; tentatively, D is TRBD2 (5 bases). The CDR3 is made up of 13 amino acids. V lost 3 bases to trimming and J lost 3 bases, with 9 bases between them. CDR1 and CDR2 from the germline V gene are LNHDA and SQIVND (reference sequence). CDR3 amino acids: CASSMGDYYEQYF. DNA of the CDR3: TGTGCCAGTAGTATGGGAGACTACTACGAGCAGTACTTC. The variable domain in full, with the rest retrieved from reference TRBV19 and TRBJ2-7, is DGGITQSPKYLFRKEGQNVTLSCEQNLNHDAMYWYRQDPGQGLRLIYYSQIVNDFQKGDIAEGYSVSREKKESFPLTVTSAQKNPTAFYLCASSMGDYYEQYFGPGTRLTVT.

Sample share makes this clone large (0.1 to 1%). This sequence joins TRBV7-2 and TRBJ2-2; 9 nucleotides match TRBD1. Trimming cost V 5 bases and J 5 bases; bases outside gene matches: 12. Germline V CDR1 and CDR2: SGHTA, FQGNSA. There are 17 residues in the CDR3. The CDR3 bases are TGTGCCAGCAGCACCCCCCCCCGGGACAGGGTGACCGGGGAGCTGTTTTTT. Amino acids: CASSTPPRDRVTGELFF.

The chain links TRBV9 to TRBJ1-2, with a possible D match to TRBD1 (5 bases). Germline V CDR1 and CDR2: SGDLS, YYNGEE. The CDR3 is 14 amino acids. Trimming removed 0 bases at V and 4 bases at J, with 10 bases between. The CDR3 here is CASSVETGLYGYTF. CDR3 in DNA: TGTGCCAGCAGCGTAGAAACAGGCCTCTATGGCTACACCTTC.

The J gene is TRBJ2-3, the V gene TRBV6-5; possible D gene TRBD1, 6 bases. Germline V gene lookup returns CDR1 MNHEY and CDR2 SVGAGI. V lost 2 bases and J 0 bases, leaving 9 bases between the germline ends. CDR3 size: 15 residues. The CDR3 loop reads CASSYTGSSTDTQYF. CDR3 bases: TGTGCCAGCAGTTACACAGGGTCTAGCACAGATACGCAGTATTTT.

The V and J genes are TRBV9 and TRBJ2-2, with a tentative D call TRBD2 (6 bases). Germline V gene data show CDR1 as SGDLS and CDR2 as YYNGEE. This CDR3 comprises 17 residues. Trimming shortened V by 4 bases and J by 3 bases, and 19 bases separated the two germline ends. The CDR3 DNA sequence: TGTGCCAGCAGCTCCCTTCGGGACTTTAGTTACACCGGGGAGCTGTTTTTT. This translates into CASSSLRDFSYTGELFF.

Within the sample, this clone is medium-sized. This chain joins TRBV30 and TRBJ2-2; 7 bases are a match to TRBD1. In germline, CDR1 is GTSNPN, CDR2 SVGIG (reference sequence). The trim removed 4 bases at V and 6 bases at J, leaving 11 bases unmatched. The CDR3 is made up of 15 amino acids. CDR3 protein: CAWKGQAVEAGELFF. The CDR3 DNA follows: TGTGCCTGGAAAGGACAGGCAGTAGAGGCCGGGGAGCTGTTTTTT.

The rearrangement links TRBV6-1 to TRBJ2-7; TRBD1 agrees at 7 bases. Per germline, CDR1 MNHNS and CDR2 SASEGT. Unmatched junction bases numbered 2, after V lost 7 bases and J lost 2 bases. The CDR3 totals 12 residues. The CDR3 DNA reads TGTGCCAGCATTGGACAGGCCTACGAGCAGTACTTC. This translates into CASIGQAYEQYF.

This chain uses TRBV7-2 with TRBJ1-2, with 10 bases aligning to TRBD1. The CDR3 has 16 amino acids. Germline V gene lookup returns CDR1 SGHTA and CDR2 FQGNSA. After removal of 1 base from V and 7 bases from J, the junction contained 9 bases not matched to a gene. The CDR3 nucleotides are TGTGCCAGCAGCTTAGAAATCGGGGACAGGGGATCTGGCTACACCTTC. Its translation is CASSLEIGDRGSGYTF.

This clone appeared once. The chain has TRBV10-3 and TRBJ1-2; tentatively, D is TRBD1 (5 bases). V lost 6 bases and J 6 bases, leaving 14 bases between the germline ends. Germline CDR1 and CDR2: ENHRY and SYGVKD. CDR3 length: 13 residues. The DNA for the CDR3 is TGTGCCATCAGCGCCACCTCGGGGGATGGCTACACCTTC. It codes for CAISATSGDGYTF.

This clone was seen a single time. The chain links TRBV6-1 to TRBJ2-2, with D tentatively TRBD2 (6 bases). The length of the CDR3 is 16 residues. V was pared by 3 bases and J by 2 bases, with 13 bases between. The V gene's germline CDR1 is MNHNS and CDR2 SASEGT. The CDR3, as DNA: TGTGCCAGCAGTGAGGCGGGGACGGCTAACACCGGGGAGCTGTTTTTT. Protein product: CASSEAGTANTGELFF.

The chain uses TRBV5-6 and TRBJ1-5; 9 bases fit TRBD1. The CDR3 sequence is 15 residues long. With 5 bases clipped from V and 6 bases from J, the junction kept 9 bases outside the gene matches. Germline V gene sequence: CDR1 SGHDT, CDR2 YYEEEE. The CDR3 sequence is CASSIADRGGQPQHF. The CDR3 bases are TGTGCCAGCAGTATCGCGGACAGGGGCGGTCAGCCCCAGCATTTT.

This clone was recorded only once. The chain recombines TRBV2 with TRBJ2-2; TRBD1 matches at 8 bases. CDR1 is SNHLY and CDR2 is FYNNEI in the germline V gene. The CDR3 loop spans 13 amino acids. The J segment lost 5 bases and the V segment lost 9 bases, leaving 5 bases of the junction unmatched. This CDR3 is CASSRTGTGELFF. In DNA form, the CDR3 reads TGTGCCAGTAGCAGGACAGGGACCGGGGAGCTGTTTTTT.

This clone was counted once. CDR3 bases: TGTGCCAGCAATGGACAGGGCTATGGCTACACCTTC. Protein sequence: CASNGQGYGYTF. The chain has TRBV28 and TRBJ1-2, with TRBD1 identical over 8 bases. Germline CDR1 reads MDHEN; CDR2 reads SYDVKM. This CDR3 is 12 amino acids long. V was clipped by 7 bases and J by 4 bases; unmatched bases: 2.

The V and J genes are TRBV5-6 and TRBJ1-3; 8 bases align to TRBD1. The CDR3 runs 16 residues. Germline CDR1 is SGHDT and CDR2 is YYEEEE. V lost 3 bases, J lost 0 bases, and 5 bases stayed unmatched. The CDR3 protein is CASSSGTGYSGNTIYF. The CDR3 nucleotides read TGTGCCAGCAGCTCCGGGACAGGCTACTCTGGAAACACCATATATTTT.

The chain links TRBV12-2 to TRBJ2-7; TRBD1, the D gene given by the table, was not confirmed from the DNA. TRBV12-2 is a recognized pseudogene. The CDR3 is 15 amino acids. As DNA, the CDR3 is TGTGCAAGTCGCACAGGGACAGGGGAATCCTACGGGCAGTACTTC. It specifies CASRTGTGESYGQYF.

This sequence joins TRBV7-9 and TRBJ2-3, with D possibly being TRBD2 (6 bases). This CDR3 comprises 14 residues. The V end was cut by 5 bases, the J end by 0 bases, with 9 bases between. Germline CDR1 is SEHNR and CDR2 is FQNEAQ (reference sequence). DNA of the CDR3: TGTGCCAGCAGCCATAGCGGTAGCACAGATACGCAGTATTTT. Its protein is CASSHSGSTDTQYF. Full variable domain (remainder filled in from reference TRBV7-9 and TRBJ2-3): DTGVSQNPRHKITKRGQNVTFRCDPISEHNRLYWYRQTLGQGPEFLTYFQNEAQLEKSRLLSDRFSAERPKGSFSTLEIQRTEQGDSAMYLCASSHSGSTDTQYFGPGTRLTVL.

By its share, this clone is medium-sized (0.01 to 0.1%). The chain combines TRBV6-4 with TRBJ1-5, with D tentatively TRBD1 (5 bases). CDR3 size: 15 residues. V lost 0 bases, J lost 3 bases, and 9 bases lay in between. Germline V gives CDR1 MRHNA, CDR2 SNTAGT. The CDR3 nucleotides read TGTGCCAGCAGTGACTCGGCGGGGGACAATCAGCCCCAGCATTTT. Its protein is CASSDSAGDNQPQHF.

As DNA, the CDR3 is TGTGCCAGTAGTATTTGGGGCAGCTCTGGAAACACCATATATTTT. Its protein is CASSIWGSSGNTIYF. This chain connects TRBV19 to TRBJ1-3; D is possibly TRBD1 (5 bases). V gave up 3 bases and J gave up 0 bases, with 9 bases separating them. This CDR3 is built from 15 residues. CDR1 LNHDA and CDR2 SQIVND come from the germline V gene (reference sequence).